One sample yielded the 21 T cell receptor beta chains listed below, sequenced in a study of blood T cell repertoires in COVID-19. Assay: immunoSEQ multiplex PCR; the TCRdb copy retains only in-frame clones and omits some. The sample has a few hundred thousand clones, approximately 90% seen once. The source material was PBMCs or T cells enriched from blood (not recorded which). These receptors were collected from a woman in her thirties or forties who had recovered from COVID-19.

The V and J genes are TRBV15 and TRBJ2-5; a possible D gene is TRBD2 (6 bases). This CDR3 contains 17 residues. CDR1 is LNHNV, CDR2 YYDKDF, per germline (reference sequence). Trimming removed 3 bases from V and 4 bases from J, with 21 bases in between. The DNA of the CDR3 is TGTGCCACCAGCAGCGAACGCCCCCTGGGGGGTAGAGAGACCCAGTACTTC. Residues: CATSSERPLGGRETQYF.

The chain joins TRBV7-6 to TRBJ1-1; no clear D. Germline lookup yields CDR1 SGHVS and CDR2 FNYEAQ. V lost 4 bases and J 0 bases, leaving 12 bases between the germline ends. The CDR3 sequence is 15 residues long. CDR3 in amino acids: CASSSGVGLNTEAFF. CDR3 coding DNA: TGTGCCAGCAGCTCAGGCGTGGGCTTGAACACTGAAGCTTTCTTT.

Of note for this clone: The same CDR3 can be traced to other DNA sequences in this sample. The chain carries TRBV7-9 and TRBJ1-5; 7 bases line up with TRBD1. The CDR3 runs 14 residues. Germline loops: CDR1 SEHNR, CDR2 FQNEAQ (reference sequence). After removal of 4 bases from V and 2 bases from J, the junction contained 2 bases not matched to a gene. The CDR3 region is CASSSGGGNQPQHF. The CDR3, as DNA: TGTGCCAGCAGCTCAGGGGGAGGCAATCAGCCCCAGCATTTT.

The rearrangement joins TRBV27 to TRBJ2-4, with 9 bases aligning to TRBD1. This CDR3 has 13 amino acids. The junction had 5 bases not matched to a gene; V was cut back by 5 bases and J by 9 bases. Per the germline V gene, CDR1 is MNHEY and CDR2 is SMNVEV (reference sequence). DNA of the CDR3: TGTGCCAGCAGTCGACAGGGGGGGACCATTCAGTACTTC. Its protein is CASSRQGGTIQYF.

In DNA form, the CDR3 reads TGCGCCAGCAGCCAATATAGCGCCGGGGAGCTGTTTTTT. Translation gives CASSQYSAGELFF. The genes are TRBV4-3 and TRBJ2-2, with D maybe TRBD2 (5 bases). Germline V gives CDR1 LGHNA, CDR2 YSLEER. Trimming shortened V by 2 bases and J by 6 bases, and 7 bases separated the two germline ends. CDR3 size: 13 residues.

The rearrangement uses TRBV27 and TRBJ1-6; 10 bases agree with TRBD1. Germline lookup yields CDR1 MNHEY and CDR2 SMNVEV (reference sequence). J was trimmed by 9 bases and V by 5 bases; bases with no gene match: 4. This CDR3 has 14 residues. CDR3 coding DNA: TGTGCCAGCAGTATTGACAGGGGGCGTTCACCCCTCCACTTT. This codes for CASSIDRGRSPLHF.

The chain recombines TRBV19 with TRBJ1-5; D remains ambiguous. Trimming stripped 3 bases from V and 2 bases from J, with 11 bases between. Germline lookup yields CDR1 LNHDA and CDR2 SQIVND (reference sequence). The CDR3 consists of 15 residues. Written as DNA, the CDR3 is TGTGCCAGTAGTATTCAGGTGTCAGGCAATCAGCCCCAGCATTTT. The encoded protein is CASSIQVSGNQPQHF.

The chain is built from TRBV4-1 and TRBJ2-7, with TRBD2 matching over 9 bases. The CDR3 contains 17 residues. Trimming cost V 1 base and J 6 bases; bases outside gene matches: 13. Germline CDR1 MGHRA, CDR2 YSYEKL. CDR3 protein: CASSQAPSSGGRSEQYF. CDR3 nucleotide sequence: TGCGCCAGCAGCCAAGCCCCTAGTAGCGGGGGCCGTTCCGAGCAGTACTTC.

The chain couples TRBV2 to TRBJ2-1; TRBD1 matches 9 bases. With 6 bases clipped from V and 1 base from J, the junction kept 4 bases outside the gene matches. Germline V gene data show CDR1 as SNHLY and CDR2 as FYNNEI. CDR3 length: 15 residues. CDR3 in amino acids: CASRAGQGSYNEQFF. The CDR3 nucleotides are TGTGCCAGCAGGGCGGGACAGGGTTCCTACAATGAGCAGTTCTTC.

The sample holds one count of this clone. The genes are TRBV18 and TRBJ1-2, with 10 nucleotides matching TRBD1. This CDR3 is built from 17 residues. Trimming at V came to 4 bases and at J to 2 bases, leaving 10 bases not matched to a gene. Germline V gene lookup returns CDR1 KGHSH and CDR2 LQKENI. CDR3 in amino acids: CASSRAGTGVRNYGYTF. Written as DNA, the CDR3 is TGTGCCAGCTCACGCGCGGGGACAGGGGTACGAAACTATGGCTACACCTTC.

This clone has only one observation. This chain connects TRBV5-6 to TRBJ2-7; 8 nucleotides line up with TRBD2. Germline V gives CDR1 SGHDT, CDR2 YYEEEE. Germline trimming cut 4 bases from V and 2 bases from J; bases unmatched to any gene: 8. The CDR3 is made up of 15 amino acids. The CDR3 sequence is CASSPGLGMTYEQYF. In nucleotides, the CDR3 is TGTGCCAGCAGCCCGGGACTAGGAATGACCTACGAGCAGTACTTC.

The chain carries TRBV19 and TRBJ2-1; the match to TRBD2 covers 7 bases. This CDR3 has 17 residues. After removal of 4 bases from V and 0 bases from J, the junction contained 9 bases not matched to a gene. CDR1 and CDR2 (germline): LNHDA, SQIVND (reference sequence). CDR3 DNA: TGTGCCAGTAGTACGACGGGGCGGGAGCCCTCCTACAATGAGCAGTTCTTC. Its protein product is CASSTTGREPSYNEQFF.

J is TRBJ2-7 and V is TRBV6-6, with D possibly being TRBD1 (6 bases). Germline CDR1 is MNHNY and CDR2 is SVGAGI (reference sequence). Trimming left V 5 bases short and J 6 bases short, with 14 bases between. The CDR3 has 13 amino acids. This chain's CDR3 is CASSRMTGGEQYF. CDR3 DNA: TGTGCCAGCAGTAGGATGACAGGAGGCGAGCAGTACTTC.

The rearrangement links TRBV5-6 to TRBJ2-5; 9 bases match TRBD2. J was trimmed by 2 bases and V by 4 bases; bases with no gene match: 6. Germline V gives CDR1 SGHDT, CDR2 YYEEEE. This CDR3 comprises 15 residues. The CDR3 region is CASSTLAGIQETQYF. The DNA of the CDR3 is TGTGCCAGCAGCACCCTAGCGGGAATACAAGAGACCCAGTACTTC.

This clone was seen only a few times. The V call is TRBV7-3, the J call TRBJ2-2, with 7 bases fitting TRBD1. This CDR3 contains 15 residues. Trimming removed 5 bases from V and 5 bases from J; junction bases left unmatched: 8. Germline V gene data show CDR1 as SGHTA and CDR2 as FQGTGA. The CDR3 is CASSITGEPTGELFF. The CDR3 DNA follows: TGTGCCAGCAGCATTACAGGGGAGCCGACCGGGGAGCTGTTTTTT. The full variable domain, with the rest looked up from reference TRBV7-3 and TRBJ2-2, is GAGVSQTPSNKVTEKGKYVELRCDPISGHTALYWYRQSLGQGPEFLIYFQGTGAADDSGLPNDRFFAVRPEGSVSTLKIQRTERGDSAVYLCASSITGEPTGELFFGEGSRLTVL.

The chain joins TRBV7-8 to TRBJ2-7; TRBD2 aligns across 8 bases. V dropped 1 base and J dropped 10; count of bases not matched to a gene: 9. Germline V gives CDR1 SGHVS, CDR2 FQNEAQ. The CDR3 loop spans 14 amino acids. The CDR3 region is CASSLGSQRERQYF. The CDR3 coding sequence is TGTGCCAGCAGCTTAGGATCCCAGCGGGAGAGACAGTACTTC.

The chain joins TRBV12-3 or TRBV12-4 to TRBJ1-2, with 8 positions matching TRBD1. With V trimmed by 5 bases and J by 8 bases, 7 bases remained unmatched. CDR3 length equals 13 residues. The CDR3 protein is CASSPGTGWGYTF. The CDR3 bases are TGTGCCAGCAGTCCTGGGACAGGATGGGGCTACACCTTC.

The V and J genes are TRBV3-1 (or the pseudogene TRBV3-2) and TRBJ1-2; TRBD1 matches at 9 bases. The CDR3 runs 15 residues. The V gene end was trimmed by 5 bases and the J gene end by 4 bases; junction bases not matched to a gene: 8. Germline V gene data show CDR1 as LGHDT and CDR2 as YNNKEL (reference sequence). CDR3 DNA: TGTGCCAGCAGCATATCGGGACAGGGCTTCTATGGCTACACCTTC. Its protein product is CASSISGQGFYGYTF.

This clone appeared once. V and J are TRBV3-1 (or the pseudogene TRBV3-2) and TRBJ2-4; 11 bases are shared with TRBD1. The CDR3 is 14 amino acids. After removal of 1 base from V and 9 bases from J, the junction contained 2 bases not matched to a gene. The V gene's germline CDR1 is LGHDT and CDR2 YNNKEL (reference sequence). CDR3 coding DNA: TGTGCCAGCAGCCAAGCGGGACAGGGGGGCATTCAGTACTTC. This encodes CASSQAGQGGIQYF.

This clone came up once. The chain is built from TRBV4-3 and TRBJ2-1; 8 positions match TRBD2. Germline CDR1 and CDR2: LGHNA and YSLEER. This CDR3 has 18 residues. J lost 1 base, V lost 2 bases, and 10 bases had no gene match. Here the CDR3 reads CASSQSYPGLGSYNEQFF. The CDR3 DNA reads TGCGCCAGCAGCCAATCATATCCGGGACTAGGGTCCTACAATGAGCAGTTCTTC.

Only one count was recorded for this clone. V and J are TRBV7-2 and TRBJ2-7; 8 bases are shared with TRBD1. V shed 6 bases and J 6 bases; nucleotides not matched to a gene: 10. Per germline, CDR1 SGHTA and CDR2 FQGNSA. The CDR3 covers 14 residues. CDR3 protein: CASRADRGLGEQYF. In DNA, the CDR3 is TGTGCCAGCAGGGCCGACAGGGGCCTAGGCGAGCAGTACTTC.